This TCR beta chain was sequenced in a study of blood T cell repertoires in COVID-19. Assay: immunoSEQ multiplex PCR; the TCRdb copy retains only in-frame clones and omits some. The sample has roughly 360,000 clones; roughly 86% are singletons. The V end was cut by 0 bases, the J end by 0 bases, with 10 bases between. CDR3 length: 16 residues. CDR1 and CDR2 (germline): SGHRS, YFSETQ. Material for sequencing was peripheral blood. This chain connects TRBV5-1 to TRBJ2-4; D gene uncertain. This clonotype originated in a human donor with acute or convalescent COVID-19. The donor label of this sample is uncertain. Here the CDR3 reads CASSLDPSLAKNIQYF. The CDR3, as DNA: TGCGCCAGCAGCTTGGATCCTTCCCTAGCCAAAAACATTCAGTACTTC.